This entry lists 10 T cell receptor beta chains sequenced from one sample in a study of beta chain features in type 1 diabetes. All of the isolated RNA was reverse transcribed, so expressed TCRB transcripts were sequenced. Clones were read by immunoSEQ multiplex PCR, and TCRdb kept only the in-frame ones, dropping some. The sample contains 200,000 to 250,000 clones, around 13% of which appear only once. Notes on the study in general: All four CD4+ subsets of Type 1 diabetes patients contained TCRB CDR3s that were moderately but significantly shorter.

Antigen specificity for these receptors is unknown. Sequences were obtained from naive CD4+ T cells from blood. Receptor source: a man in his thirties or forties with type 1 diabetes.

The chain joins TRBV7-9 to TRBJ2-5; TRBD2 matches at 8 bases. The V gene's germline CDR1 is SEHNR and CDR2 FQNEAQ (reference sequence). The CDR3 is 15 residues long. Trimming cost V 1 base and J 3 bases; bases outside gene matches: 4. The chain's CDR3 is CASSLGGSGEETQYF. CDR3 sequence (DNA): TGTGCCAGCAGCTTAGGAGGTAGCGGGGAAGAGACCCAGTACTTC. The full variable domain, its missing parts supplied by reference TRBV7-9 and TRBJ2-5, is DTGVSQNPRHKITKRGQNVTFRCDPISEHNRLYWYRQTLGQGPEFLTYFQNEAQLEKSRLLSDRFSAERPKGSFSTLEIQRTEQGDSAMYLCASSLGGSGEETQYFGPGTRLLVL.

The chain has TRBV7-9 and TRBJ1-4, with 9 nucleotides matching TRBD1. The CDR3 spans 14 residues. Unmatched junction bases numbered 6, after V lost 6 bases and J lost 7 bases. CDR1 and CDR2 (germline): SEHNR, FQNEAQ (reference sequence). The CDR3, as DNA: TGTGCCAGCAGTACACAGGGGGCCGGTGAAAAACTGTTTTTT. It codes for CASSTQGAGEKLFF.

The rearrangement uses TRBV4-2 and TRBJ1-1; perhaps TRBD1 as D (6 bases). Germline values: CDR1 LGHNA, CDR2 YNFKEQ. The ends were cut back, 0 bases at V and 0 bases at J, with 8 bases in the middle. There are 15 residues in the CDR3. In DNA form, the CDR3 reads TGTGCCAGCAGCCAAGATAGACAGGTGAACACTGAAGCTTTCTTT. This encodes CASSQDRQVNTEAFF.

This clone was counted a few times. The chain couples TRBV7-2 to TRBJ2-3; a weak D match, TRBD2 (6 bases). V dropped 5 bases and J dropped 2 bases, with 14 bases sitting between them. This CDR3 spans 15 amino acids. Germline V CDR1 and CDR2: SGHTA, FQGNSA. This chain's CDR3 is CASSIWTTLTDTQYF. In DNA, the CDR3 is TGTGCCAGCAGCATCTGGACTACCCTCACAGATACGCAGTATTTT.

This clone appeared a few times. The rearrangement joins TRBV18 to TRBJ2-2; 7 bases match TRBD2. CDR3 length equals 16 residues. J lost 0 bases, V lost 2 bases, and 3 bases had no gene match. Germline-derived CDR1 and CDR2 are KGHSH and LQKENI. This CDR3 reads CASSPASGANTGELFF. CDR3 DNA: TGTGCCAGCTCACCAGCTAGCGGTGCGAACACCGGGGAGCTGTTTTTT.

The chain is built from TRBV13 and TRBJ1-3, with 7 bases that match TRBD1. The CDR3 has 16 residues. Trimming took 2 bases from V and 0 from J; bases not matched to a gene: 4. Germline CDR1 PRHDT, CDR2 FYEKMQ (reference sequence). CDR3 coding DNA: TGTGCCAGCAGCTTAAACAGGGGAGGCTCTGGAAACACCATATATTTT. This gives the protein CASSLNRGGSGNTIYF.

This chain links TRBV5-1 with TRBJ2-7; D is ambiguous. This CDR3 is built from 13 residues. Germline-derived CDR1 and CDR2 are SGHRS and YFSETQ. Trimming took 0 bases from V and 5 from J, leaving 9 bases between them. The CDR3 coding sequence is TGCGCCAGCAGCTTGGGGCTAGTCGACGAGCAGTACTTC. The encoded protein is CASSLGLVDEQYF. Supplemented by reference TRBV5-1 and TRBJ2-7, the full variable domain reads KAGVTQTPRYLIKTRGQQVTLSCSPISGHRSVSWYQQTPGQGLQFLFEYFSETQRNKGNFPGRFSGRQFSNSRSEMNVSTLELGDSALYLCASSLGLVDEQYFGPGTRLTVT.

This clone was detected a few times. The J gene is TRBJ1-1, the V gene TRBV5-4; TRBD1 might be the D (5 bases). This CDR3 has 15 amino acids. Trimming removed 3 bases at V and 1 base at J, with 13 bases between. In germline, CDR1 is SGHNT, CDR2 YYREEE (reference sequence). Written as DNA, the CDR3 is TGTGCCAGCAGCTGGGGGGGACGGGCGAACACTGAAGCTTTCTTT. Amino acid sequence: CASSWGGRANTEAFF.

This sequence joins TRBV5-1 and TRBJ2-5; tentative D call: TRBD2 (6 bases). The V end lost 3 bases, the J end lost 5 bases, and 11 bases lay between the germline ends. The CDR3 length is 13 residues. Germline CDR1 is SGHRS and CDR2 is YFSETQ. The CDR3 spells CASSSSGRETQYF. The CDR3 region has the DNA TGCGCCAGCAGCTCCTCGGGGAGGGAGACCCAGTACTTC.

The CDR3: CASSLVTGSGYTF. The CDR3 DNA is TGCGCCAGCAGCTTGGTGACGGGAAGTGGCTACACCTTC. The genes are TRBV5-1 and TRBJ1-2; D remains unclear. The CDR3 consists of 13 residues. The V and J ends lost 0 bases and 7 bases respectively, with 10 bases between them. Germline lookup yields CDR1 SGHRS and CDR2 YFSETQ.